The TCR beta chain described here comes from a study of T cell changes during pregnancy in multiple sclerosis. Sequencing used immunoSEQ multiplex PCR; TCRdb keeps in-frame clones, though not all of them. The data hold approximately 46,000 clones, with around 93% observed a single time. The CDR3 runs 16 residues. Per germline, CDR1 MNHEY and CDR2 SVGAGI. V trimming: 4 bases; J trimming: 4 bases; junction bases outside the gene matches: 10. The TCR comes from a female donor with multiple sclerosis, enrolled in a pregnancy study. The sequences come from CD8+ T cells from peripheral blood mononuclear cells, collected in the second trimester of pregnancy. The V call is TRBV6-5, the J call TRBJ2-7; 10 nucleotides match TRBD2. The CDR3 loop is CASSWGRGSGGYEQYF. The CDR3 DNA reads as TGTGCCAGCAGTTGGGGGAGGGGTAGCGGGGGGTACGAGCAGTACTTC.